A selection of T cell receptor beta chains follows, all from one sample in a study of OX40 agonist ivuxolimab in advanced cancers. Data came from immunoSEQ multiplex PCR; TCRdb stores just in-frame clones and leaves some out. The table has about 89,000 clones, roughly 86% seen once; the top ten hold under 7.5%. Sequenced material: CD4+ or CD8+ T cells sorted from blood, taken in a trial of the OX40 agonist ivuxolimab. All receptors derive from an adult with an advanced solid tumor such as melanoma, head and neck, liver or kidney cancer. CDR3s include the opening cysteine and the closing phenylalanine or tryptophan. The D gene is left open where the match is weak. Part of the rows lack a size; the others show once, few, many or a class for expanded clones.

>TRBJ1-2|TRBD1|TRBV6-1|-
TGTGCCAGCAGCGTACAAACAGGGGTTAACTATGGCTACACCTTC
CASSVQTGVNYGYTF
>TRBJ1-2|-|TRBV11-3|-
TGTGCCAGCAGCGCCGGGCGAGAGGGCTACACCTTC
CASSAGREGYTF
>TRBJ1-2|-|TRBV5-4|-
TGTGCCAGCAGCTTTTTCCCCCCCTATGGCTACACCTTC
CASSFFPPYGYTF
>TRBJ2-2|TRBD1|TRBV19|-
TGTGCCAGTAGTCGGTTCGGCGGGCAGGGGGCGCTTGACGGGGAGCTGTTTTTT
CASSRFGGQGALDGELFF
>TRBJ2-2|-|TRBV9|-
TGTGCCAGCAGCGTTGGATACATGGCGAACACCGGGGAGCTGTTTTTT
CASSVGYMANTGELFF
>TRBJ1-1|TRBD1|TRBV6-1|-
TGTGCCAGCAGTGAATTAAGGGACAGGGGCGAAGCTTTCTTT
CASSELRDRGEAFF
>TRBJ1-1|TRBD1|TRBV2|-
TGTGCCACCCAGGGACAGGGTTCAGCTTTCTTT
CATQGQGSAFF
>TRBJ2-7|-|TRBV6-1|-
TGTGCCAGCAGTGAAGCGCTTCGGCAAGGCTACGAGCAGTACTTC
CASSEALRQGYEQYF
>TRBJ1-5|TRBD1|TRBV10-3|-
TGTGCCATCAGTGCCGGGACAGGGATAGGGCCCCAGCATTTT
CAISAGTGIGPQHF
>TRBJ1-1|-|TRBV4-3|-
TGCGCCAGCAGCCAAGGGTCAGGGTGGAACACTGAAGCTTTCTTT
CASSQGSGWNTEAFF
>TRBJ2-7|-|TRBV4-1|-
TGCGCCAGCAGCCAAGGAGCGATTACGGAGCAGTACTTC
CASSQGAITEQYF
>TRBJ2-7|TRBD1|TRBV29-1|-
TGCAGCGGTGGACAGGGTTCCTACGAGCAGTACTTC
CSGGQGSYEQYF
>TRBJ2-7|-|TRBV2|few
TGTGCCAGCAGCCTTTACGAGCAGTACTTC
CASSLYEQYF
>TRBJ1-5|-|TRBV4-1|once
TGCGCCAGCAGCCATACGACAGGTTACGATCAGCCCCAGCATTTT
CASSHTTGYDQPQHF
>TRBJ2-2|-|TRBV19|-
TGTGCCAGTAGTATGGCGCTAATTGATCTATCGAACACCGGGGAGCTGTTTTTT
CASSMALIDLSNTGELFF
>TRBJ1-2|-|TRBV11-3|few
TGTGCCAGCAGCATCAGTGGGATCTATGGCTACACCTTC
CASSISGIYGYTF
>TRBJ1-6|-|TRBV27|-
TGTGCCAGCAGTGCCCAGGCTTACAGCGCCCTCCACTTT
CASSAQAYSALHF
>TRBJ1-2|-|TRBV7-9|-
TGTGCCAGCAGCTTACAAACAGCTAACTATGGCTACACCTTC
CASSLQTANYGYTF
>TRBJ1-2|TRBD1|TRBV30|once
TGTGCCTGTAGTGTGCAGGGGGCCCTTGGAATCTATGGCTACACCTTC
CACSVQGALGIYGYTF
>TRBJ1-1|TRBD1|TRBV4-3|-
TGCGCCAGCAGCCAAGATCGACAGGGGGCTTATGAAGCTTTCTTT
CASSQDRQGAYEAFF
>TRBJ2-3|TRBD2|TRBV6-5|-
TGTGCCAGCAGCCGAACTAGCGGGGCCACAGATACGCAGTATTTT
CASSRTSGATDTQYF
>TRBJ2-7|-|TRBV10-3|few
TGTGCCACTTCAGGACAGATCGAGGAGCAGTACTTC
CATSGQIEEQYF
>TRBJ1-3|-|TRBV6-5|-
TGTGCCAGCAGTTACTCGGGCGGCAGAAACACCATATATTTT
CASSYSGGRNTIYF
>TRBJ1-2|-|TRBV7-9|-
TGTGCCAGCAGCCCCAGTCAGAGACCCATCGGCAACTATGGCTACACCTTC
CASSPSQRPIGNYGYTF
>TRBJ1-1|-|TRBV2|once
TGTGCCAGCAGCGTCGGGGGATATACTGAAGCTTTCTTT
CASSVGGYTEAFF
>TRBJ1-1|-|TRBV4-2|once
TGTGCCAGCAGCGAGGGGGGGCGAACTGAAGCTTTCTTT
CASSEGGRTEAFF
>TRBJ2-2|-|TRBV18|-
TGTGCCAGCTCACCTAGAACGGGACCTCTGATGGTCACGAACACCGGGGAGCTGTTTTTT
CASSPRTGPLMVTNTGELFF
>TRBJ1-1|-|TRBV6-6|-
TGTGCCAGCAGATTCAGAGTTAGCGCGAGAACTGAAGCTTTCTTT
CASRFRVSARTEAFF
>TRBJ1-4|-|TRBV5-6|-
TGTGCCAGCAGCTCCCCGGAGGAAAAACTGTTTTTT
CASSSPEEKLFF
>TRBJ2-7|-|TRBV18|once
TGTGCCAGCTCACCACCGAACAGGGAATCATACGAGCAGTACTTC
CASSPPNRESYEQYF
>TRBJ2-7|TRBD1|TRBV18|-
TGTGCCAGCTCACCAAGGACAGGGAAGTCTTCCGAGCAGTACTTC
CASSPRTGKSSEQYF
>TRBJ2-7|-|TRBV7-9|-
TGTGCCAGCAGCCTTCAATCCGAGCAGTACTTC
CASSLQSEQYF
>TRBJ1-5|TRBD1|TRBV5-1|-
TGCGCCAGCAGCTTGGATGGACAGGCGAATCAGCCCCAGCATTTT
CASSLDGQANQPQHF
>TRBJ2-5|TRBD2|TRBV7-9|-
TGTGCCAGCAGCAAACGCGGTAGCGGGATGGCTGAGACCCAGTACTTC
CASSKRGSGMAETQYF
>TRBJ1-1|TRBD1|TRBV7-2|-
TGTGCCAGCAGCCCCGACAGGGGGCTTAATTCTGAAGCTTTCTTT
CASSPDRGLNSEAFF
>TRBJ1-5|-|TRBV10-3|-
TGTGCCATCAGTGAGCGAGCGTTAGGACATCAGCCCCAGCATTTT
CAISERALGHQPQHF
>TRBJ2-2|-|TRBV19|-
TGTGCCAGTAGTATTATGGTTAAAAGCACCGGGGAGCTGTTTTTT
CASSIMVKSTGELFF
>TRBJ1-1|-|TRBV7-8|-
TGTGCCAGCAGCCACGACAGGAACACTGAAGCTTTCTTT
CASSHDRNTEAFF
>TRBJ1-4|-|TRBV6-5|-
TGTGCCAGCAGTTACGAGGGTGCAACTAATGAAAAACTGTTTTTT
CASSYEGATNEKLFF
>TRBJ1-1|-|TRBV7-9|-
TGTGCCAGCAGCTCACGAGTATGGCGGAACACTGAAGCTTTCTTT
CASSSRVWRNTEAFF
>TRBJ2-5|-|TRBV5-6|-
TGTGCCAGCAGCTTGGGGTCAGGGGCCCGGACCCAAGAGACCCAGTACTTC
CASSLGSGARTQETQYF
>TRBJ2-3|TRBD2|TRBV6-1|-
TGTGCCAGCACATCCGGGACTAGCTCAACAGATACGCAGTATTTT
CASTSGTSSTDTQYF
>TRBJ2-1|-|TRBV5-4|once
TGTGCCAGCAGCCGTCGGGGATACAATGAGCAGTTCTTC
CASSRRGYNEQFF
>TRBJ1-1|TRBD1|TRBV11-3|-
TGTGCCAGCAGCACCCACAGGGGGCTAAACACTGAAGCTTTCTTT
CASSTHRGLNTEAFF
>TRBJ1-5|-|TRBV29-1|-
TGCAGCGTTGAAGACACAAGGGAGCAGCCCCAGCATTTT
CSVEDTREQPQHF
>TRBJ1-6|-|TRBV30|-
TGTGCCTCGTCGAAAATAACGGGACAACGGAATTCACCCCTCCACTTT
CASSKITGQRNSPLHF
>TRBJ1-4|-|TRBV7-5|-
TGTGCCAGAAGCTCATTGACAGGGGAAGTGGGCGCGCGCGGAAAACTGTTTTTT
CARSSLTGEVGARGKLFF
>TRBJ2-3|-|TRBV7-2|-
TGTGCCAGCAGCCCGAGAGGTGATACGCAGTATTTT
CASSPRGDTQYF
>TRBJ1-2|-|TRBV5-1|-
TGCGCCAGCAGCCCCCGAGAGGGGTTGGATGGCTACACCTTC
CASSPREGLDGYTF
>TRBJ1-1|-|TRBV18|-
TGTGCCAGCTCCACGGGGCCGAACACTGAAGCTTTCTTT
CASSTGPNTEAFF
>TRBJ1-4|TRBD1|TRBV9|few
TGTGCCAGCAGTTTCGGACAGGGAGGTGAAAAACTGTTTTTT
CASSFGQGGEKLFF
>TRBJ2-2|TRBD2|TRBV7-9|-
TGTGCCAGCAGCCCCCGCCTAGCGGGGGGACATGAGAACACCGGGGAGCTGTTTTTT
CASSPRLAGGHENTGELFF
>TRBJ2-5|-|TRBV2|-
TGTGCCAGCAGTGTAGGAGGGAGAGGAGAGACCCAGTACTTC
CASSVGGRGETQYF
>TRBJ2-1|TRBD2|TRBV2|-
TGTGCCAGCAGTGACGGACTAGCGGCCCTCCCGTTCTTC
CASSDGLAALPFF
>TRBJ2-7|-|TRBV21-1|-
TGTGCCAGCAGCAAAGTCCCCGGCGGACTAGCGGGCTACGAGCAGTACTTC
CASSKVPGGLAGYEQYF
>TRBJ1-3|-|TRBV27|few
TGTGCCAGCGGAATCTCCGGGAGAAACACCATATATTTT
CASGISGRNTIYF
>TRBJ2-2|-|TRBV19|-
TGTGCCAGTAGTCTAGGTCTGGGACGGAACACCGGGGAGCTGTTTTTT
CASSLGLGRNTGELFF
>TRBJ1-2|-|TRBV6-6|-
TGTGCCAGCACCTCGGGCAGGAACTATGGCTACACCTTC
CASTSGRNYGYTF